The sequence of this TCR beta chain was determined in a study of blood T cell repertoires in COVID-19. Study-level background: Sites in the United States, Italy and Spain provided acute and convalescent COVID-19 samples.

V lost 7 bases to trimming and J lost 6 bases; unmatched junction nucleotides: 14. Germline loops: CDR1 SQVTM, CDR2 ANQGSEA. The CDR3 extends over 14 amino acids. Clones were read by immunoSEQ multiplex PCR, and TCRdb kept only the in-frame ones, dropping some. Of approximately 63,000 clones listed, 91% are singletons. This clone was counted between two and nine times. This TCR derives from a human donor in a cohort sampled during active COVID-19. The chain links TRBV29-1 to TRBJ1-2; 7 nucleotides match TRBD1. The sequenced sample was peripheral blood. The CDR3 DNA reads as TGCAGCGGACGCTGGACAGGCGGGGAGGATGGCTACACCTTC. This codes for CSGRWTGGEDGYTF.